The 30 T cell receptor beta chains below all came from one sample that was sequenced in a study of shared clonotypes between healthy human individuals. Some clones are missing from TCRdb's copy, which holds only in-frame ones; the method was immunoSEQ multiplex PCR. Of 1,400,000 or so clones listed, about 98.5% are singletons. The sequenced sample consisted of naive CD4+ T cells sorted from blood. The subset was: CD45RA+ positively selected. These receptors all stem from a man aged 30-40 years in good health.

The genes are TRBV28 and TRBJ1-2; TRBD1 is a possible D gene (6 bases). Trimming removed 4 bases at V and 0 bases at J, with 12 bases between. The length of the CDR3 is 15 residues. In germline, CDR1 is MDHEN, CDR2 SYDVKM. The CDR3 coding sequence is TGTGCCAGCAGTTCCCTGGGGGGGCCTAACTATGGCTACACCTTC. Translation: CASSSLGGPNYGYTF.

The chain uses TRBV4-2 and TRBJ2-7; D not certain. CDR3 size: 12 residues. The germline gives CDR1 LGHNA, CDR2 YNFKEQ. Deletions cut 2 bases from V and 6 bases from J, with 8 bases between. The CDR3 region is CASSQYKGEQYF. The CDR3 region has the DNA TGTGCCAGCAGCCAATATAAAGGCGAGCAGTACTTC.

This chain connects TRBV5-4 to TRBJ2-3; 14 positions agree with TRBD2. Germline V CDR1 and CDR2: SGHNT, YYREEE (reference sequence). This CDR3 comprises 20 residues. V was clipped by 0 bases and J by 1 base; unmatched bases: 10. In DNA form, the CDR3 reads TGTGCCAGCAGCTTGGGTCCCCCGGGACTAGCGGGAGTTGGCACAGATACGCAGTATTTT. The encoded protein is CASSLGPPGLAGVGTDTQYF.

The rearrangement joins TRBV2 to TRBJ1-5; possible D gene TRBD1, 5 bases. This CDR3 has 16 amino acids. Trimming cost V 6 bases and J 2 bases, with 17 bases left between them. CDR1 is SNHLY, CDR2 FYNNEI, per germline. CDR3 region: CASRAAGGAGNQPQHF. The CDR3 region has the DNA TGTGCCAGCAGGGCCGCTGGCGGGGCGGGCAATCAGCCCCAGCATTTT. The full variable domain, rest sourced from reference TRBV2 and TRBJ1-5, is EPEVTQTPSHQVTQMGQEVILRCVPISNHLYFYWYRQILGQKVEFLVSFYNNEISEKSEIFDDQFSVERPDGSNFTLKIRSTKLEDSAMYFCASRAAGGAGNQPQHFGDGTRLSIL.

As regards this clone: The sample carries other DNA sequences with the same CDR3. The chain combines TRBV19 with TRBJ2-7; D uncertain. Trimming removed 4 bases from V and 0 bases from J, with 4 bases in between. The CDR3 consists of 12 residues. Looked up from germline, CDR1 is LNHDA and CDR2 is SQIVND (reference sequence). DNA for the CDR3: TGTGCCAGTAGTAGTAGCTCCTACGAGCAGTACTTC. Translating gives CASSSSSYEQYF.

The gene calls are TRBV2 and TRBJ2-7; 8 bases map to TRBD2. There are 14 residues in the CDR3. CDR1 SNHLY and CDR2 FYNNEI come from the germline V gene. With V trimmed by 7 bases and J by 5 bases, 10 bases remained unmatched. The CDR3: CASTQELAVNEQYF. CDR3 DNA: TGTGCCAGCACCCAAGAACTAGCGGTAAACGAGCAGTACTTC.

The V and J genes are TRBV7-2 and TRBJ1-5; D is unclear. CDR1 and CDR2 (germline): SGHTA, FQGNSA. V dropped 5 bases and J dropped 7 bases, with 12 bases sitting between them. The CDR3 is 13 amino acids. CDR3 sequence: CASSGKSGQPQHF. CDR3 bases: TGTGCCAGCAGCGGAAAATCGGGGCAGCCCCAGCATTTT.

The DNA of the CDR3 is TGTGCCAGCAACACCCGGGACTTATACGAGCAGTACTTC. Its protein is CASNTRDLYEQYF. The chain carries TRBV5-6 and TRBJ2-7; TRBD2 might be the D (6 bases). Trimming removed 6 bases from V and 4 bases from J, with 14 bases in between. CDR1 is SGHDT, CDR2 YYEEEE, per germline. The CDR3 runs 13 residues.

This sequence joins TRBV18 and TRBJ2-7; D is possibly TRBD1 (5 bases). The germline V gene has CDR1 KGHSH and CDR2 LQKENI. V lost 1 base to trimming and J lost 6 bases, with 19 bases between them. The CDR3 covers 16 residues. The DNA for the CDR3 is TGTGCCAGCTCACCACTCAATATAGCTAGAACAGGCGAGCAGTACTTC. Translated: CASSPLNIARTGEQYF.

The rearrangement links TRBV25-1 to TRBJ1-2, with no clear D. V lost 4 bases, J lost 4 bases, and 10 bases lay in between. The CDR3 is 13 residues long. In germline, CDR1 is MGHDK, CDR2 SYGVNS. CDR3 loop: CASSASLTYGYTF. CDR3 sequence (DNA): TGTGCCAGCAGTGCCTCCCTAACCTATGGCTACACCTTC.

The CDR3 bases are TGCGGGGCGGGATGGGACATTCAGTACTTC. This translates into CGAGWDIQYF. The genes are TRBV20-1 and TRBJ2-4, with D tentatively TRBD2 (6 bases). The germline CDR1 and CDR2 sequences are DFQATT and SNEGSKA (reference sequence). The CDR3 length is 10 residues.

The J gene is TRBJ2-5, the V gene TRBV5-6; D unclear. The V end lost 0 bases, the J end lost 5 bases, and 8 bases lay between the germline ends. Per germline, CDR1 SGHDT and CDR2 YYEEEE. The CDR3 totals 13 residues. The CDR3 DNA follows: TGTGCCAGCAGCTTGGGGGGTCCCGAGACCCAGTACTTC. Encoded protein: CASSLGGPETQYF.

The chain couples TRBV9 to TRBJ2-2; 13 positions agree with TRBD2. The CDR3 runs 16 residues. After removal of 4 bases from V and 6 bases from J, the junction contained 6 bases not matched to a gene. Germline loops: CDR1 SGDLS, CDR2 YYNGEE. CDR3 in amino acids: CASSLGLAGDPGELFF. CDR3 nucleotides: TGTGCCAGCAGCCTAGGACTAGCGGGAGACCCCGGGGAGCTGTTTTTT.

V is TRBV5-1 and J is TRBJ1-3; D gene unclear. This CDR3 comprises 15 residues. Germline lookup yields CDR1 SGHRS and CDR2 YFSETQ. V was shortened by 1 base and J by 0 bases, with 8 bases between the two germline ends. CDR3 nucleotides: TGCGCCAGCAGCTTGTCTCCGGGCTCTGGAAACACCATATATTTT. Encoded protein: CASSLSPGSGNTIYF.

This rearrangement joins TRBV29-1 to TRBJ2-7; D is perhaps TRBD2 (6 bases). Trimming shortened V by 4 bases and J by 6 bases, and 13 bases separated the two germline ends. Germline CDR1 is SQVTM and CDR2 is ANQGSEA. CDR3 length equals 12 residues. In DNA, the CDR3 is TGCAGCGTTGCTACGCCTAGCGTCGAGCAGTACTTC. It encodes CSVATPSVEQYF.

This chain links TRBV9 with TRBJ2-1; 8 nucleotides align to TRBD2. V dropped 4 bases and J dropped 7; count of bases not matched to a gene: 7. This CDR3 comprises 14 residues. In germline, CDR1 is SGDLS, CDR2 YYNGEE. Here the CDR3 DNA reads TGTGCCAGCAGCAGTACCGGGACTAGGAATGAGCAGTTCTTC. Its protein product is CASSSTGTRNEQFF.

V usage is TRBV10-1 and J usage is TRBJ2-3, with 8 bases aligning to TRBD1. Germline loops: CDR1 WNHNN, CDR2 SYGVQD (reference sequence). V lost 3 bases and J lost 4; bases outside the gene matches: 3. The CDR3 has 14 amino acids. In DNA, the CDR3 is TGCGCCAGCAGTGATTCAGGGGGCCCAGATACGCAGTATTTT. Translated, it gives CASSDSGGPDTQYF.

The genes are TRBV27 and TRBJ2-2; TRBD1 matches 7 bases. After removal of 3 bases from V and 7 bases from J, the junction contained 20 bases not matched to a gene. From germline, CDR1 is MNHEY and CDR2 SMNVEV (reference sequence). The CDR3 has 19 residues. CDR3 amino acids: CASSFLLRPGQSVGGELFF. The CDR3 DNA reads as TGTGCCAGCAGTTTTCTCCTTCGACCGGGACAGAGTGTAGGCGGGGAGCTGTTTTTT.

The J gene is TRBJ2-5, the V gene TRBV19; D not certain. V was trimmed by 4 bases and J by 5 bases, leaving 14 bases between them. This CDR3 spans 14 amino acids. The germline CDR1 and CDR2 sequences are LNHDA and SQIVND (reference sequence). CDR3 protein: CASSRLGTSETQYF. The CDR3 bases are TGTGCCAGTAGTAGATTGGGTACTTCGGAGACCCAGTACTTC.

The V and J genes are TRBV14 and TRBJ2-7, with 7 bases fitting TRBD2. The ends lost 4 bases at V and 3 bases at J; junction bases unmatched: 12. From germline, CDR1 is SGHDN and CDR2 FVKESK. This CDR3 has 16 residues. The CDR3 loop reads CASSRASGTFSYEQYF. The CDR3 nucleotides are TGTGCCAGCAGCCGGGCTAGCGGAACGTTCAGCTACGAGCAGTACTTC.

The CDR3 DNA reads TGTGCCAGCAGCTTAACCGAAGACAAACCAGGTGAAAAACTGTTTTTT. It encodes CASSLTEDKPGEKLFF. The chain joins TRBV5-5 to TRBJ1-4; no firm D call. The V and J ends lost 2 bases and 7 bases respectively, with 18 bases between them. CDR1 SGHKS and CDR2 YYEKEE come from the germline V gene (reference sequence). This CDR3 spans 16 amino acids.

As for this clone: At the DNA level, this CDR3 is encoded by other sequences in the same sample as well. The chain couples TRBV5-1 to TRBJ1-1, with D unresolved. Germline V gives CDR1 SGHRS, CDR2 YFSETQ. Trimming removed 5 bases from V and 2 bases from J, with 4 bases in between. The CDR3 spans 11 residues. The CDR3 is CASRGNTEAFF. The CDR3 DNA sequence: TGCGCCAGCAGAGGAAACACTGAAGCTTTCTTT.

This clone was recorded once. Different DNA sequences within this sample yield the same CDR3. This rearrangement joins TRBV5-1 to TRBJ2-1, with TRBD2 as a possible D gene (5 bases). Trimming took off 3 bases at V and 3 bases at J, with 7 bases between the two ends. CDR3 length: 13 residues. Germline V CDR1 and CDR2: SGHRS, YFSETQ. CDR3: CASSSGLYNEQFF. In nucleotides, the CDR3 is TGCGCCAGCAGCTCCGGACTCTACAATGAGCAGTTCTTC.

This clone was picked up one time. V and J are TRBV28 and TRBJ1-2, with D possibly TRBD1 on 5 matching bases. The length of the CDR3 is 15 residues. Germline V CDR1 and CDR2: MDHEN, SYDVKM. With 2 bases removed from V and 4 bases from J, the gap between germline ends came to 14 bases. Here the CDR3 DNA reads TGTGCCAGCAGTTTAATGAGGGGCCTCCTCTATGGCTACACCTTC. This gives the protein CASSLMRGLLYGYTF.

The chain uses TRBV6-4 and TRBJ2-3; 7 nucleotides agree with TRBD2. V was clipped by 6 bases and J by 1 base; unmatched bases: 7. Germline lookup yields CDR1 MRHNA and CDR2 SNTAGT. This CDR3 comprises 15 residues. CDR3 residues: CASSQERDRTDTQYF. In DNA form, the CDR3 reads TGTGCCAGCAGCCAGGAGCGGGACCGCACAGATACGCAGTATTTT.

This CDR3 reads CASSDSRGEKLFF. In nucleotides, the CDR3 is TGTGCCAGCAGCGACAGCCGAGGTGAAAAACTGTTTTTT. The rearrangement uses TRBV28 and TRBJ1-4; perhaps TRBD1 as D (5 bases). Trimming took off 6 bases at V and 7 bases at J, with 12 bases between the two ends. The CDR3 totals 13 residues. CDR1 MDHEN and CDR2 SYDVKM come from the germline V gene.

The chain couples TRBV5-1 to TRBJ2-7; D may be TRBD1 or TRBD2 (5 bases each). Germline CDR1 and CDR2: SGHRS and YFSETQ. The V and J ends lost 0 bases and 2 bases respectively, with 12 bases between them. CDR3 length: 15 amino acids. CDR3 protein: CASSLGGTETYEQYF. The DNA of the CDR3 is TGCGCCAGCAGCTTGGGGGGGACGGAGACCTACGAGCAGTACTTC.

The chain links TRBV5-1 to TRBJ2-1; D remains ambiguous. The germline gives CDR1 SGHRS, CDR2 YFSETQ. V gave up 0 bases and J gave up 7 bases, with 5 bases separating them. The CDR3 is 12 amino acids. The CDR3 DNA reads as TGCGCCAGCAGCTTGGTGTGGAATGAGCAGTTCTTC. Protein product: CASSLVWNEQFF.

This chain links TRBV7-2 with TRBJ1-1, with D uncertain. The V end lost 1 base, the J end lost 0 bases, and 12 bases lay between the germline ends. CDR3 size: 16 residues. CDR1 SGHTA and CDR2 FQGNSA come from the germline V gene. Here the CDR3 reads CASSLGTGPLNTEAFF. As DNA, the CDR3 is TGTGCCAGCAGCTTAGGTACCGGACCCTTGAACACTGAAGCTTTCTTT.

This chain uses TRBV2 with TRBJ2-7, with D tentatively TRBD2 (5 bases). The CDR3 is 15 residues long. Per germline, CDR1 SNHLY and CDR2 FYNNEI. V was clipped by 6 bases and J by 4 bases, with 19 bases between them. CDR3 sequence (DNA): TGTGCCAGCAGGGGAATGAGACTAAAATATTACGAGCAGTACTTC. It encodes CASRGMRLKYYEQYF.